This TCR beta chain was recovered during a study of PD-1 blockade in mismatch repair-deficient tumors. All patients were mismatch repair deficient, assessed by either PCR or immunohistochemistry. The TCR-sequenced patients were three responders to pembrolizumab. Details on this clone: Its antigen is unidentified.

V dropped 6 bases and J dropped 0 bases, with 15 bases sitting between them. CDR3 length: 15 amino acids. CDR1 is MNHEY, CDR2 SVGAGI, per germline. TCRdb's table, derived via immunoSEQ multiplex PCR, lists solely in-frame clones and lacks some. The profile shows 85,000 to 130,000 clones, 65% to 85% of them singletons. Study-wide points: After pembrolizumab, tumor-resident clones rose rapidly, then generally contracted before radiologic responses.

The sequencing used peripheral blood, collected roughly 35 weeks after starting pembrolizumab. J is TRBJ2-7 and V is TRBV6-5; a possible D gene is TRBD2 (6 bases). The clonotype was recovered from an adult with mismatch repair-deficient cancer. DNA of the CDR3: TGTGCCAGCAGCACCTCCGGCGGGGCCTCCTACGAGCAGTACTTC. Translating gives CASSTSGGASYEQYF.